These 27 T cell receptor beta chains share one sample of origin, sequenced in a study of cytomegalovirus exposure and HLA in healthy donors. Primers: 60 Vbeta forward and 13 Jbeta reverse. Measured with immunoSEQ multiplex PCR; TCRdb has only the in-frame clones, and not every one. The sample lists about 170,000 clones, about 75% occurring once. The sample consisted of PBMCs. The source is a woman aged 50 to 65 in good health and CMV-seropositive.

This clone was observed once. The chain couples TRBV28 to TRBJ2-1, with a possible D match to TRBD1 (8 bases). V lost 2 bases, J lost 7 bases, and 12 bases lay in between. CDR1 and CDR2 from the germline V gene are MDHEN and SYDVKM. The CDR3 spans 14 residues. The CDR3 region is CASSLDRGGNEQFF. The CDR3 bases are TGTGCCAGCAGTTTAGACAGGGGAGGGAATGAGCAGTTCTTC.

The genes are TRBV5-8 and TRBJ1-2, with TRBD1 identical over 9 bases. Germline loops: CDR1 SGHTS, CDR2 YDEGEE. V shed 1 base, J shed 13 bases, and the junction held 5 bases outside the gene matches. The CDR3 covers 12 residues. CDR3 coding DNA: TGTGCCAGCAGCTTGACAGGGGGCAGTGTCACCTTC. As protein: CASSLTGGSVTF. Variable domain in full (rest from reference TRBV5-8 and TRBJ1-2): EAGVTQSPTHLIKTRGQQATLRCSPISGHTSVYWYQQALGLGLQFLLWYDEGEERNRGNFPPRFSGRQFPNYSSELNVNALELEDSALYLCASSLTGGSVTFGSGTRLTVV.

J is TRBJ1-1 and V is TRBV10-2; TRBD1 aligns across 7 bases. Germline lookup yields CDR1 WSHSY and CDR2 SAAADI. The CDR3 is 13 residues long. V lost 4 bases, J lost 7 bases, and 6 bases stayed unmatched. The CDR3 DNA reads TGCGCCAGCAGTGGACAGGGAGTCGGTGAAGCTTTCTTT. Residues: CASSGQGVGEAFF.

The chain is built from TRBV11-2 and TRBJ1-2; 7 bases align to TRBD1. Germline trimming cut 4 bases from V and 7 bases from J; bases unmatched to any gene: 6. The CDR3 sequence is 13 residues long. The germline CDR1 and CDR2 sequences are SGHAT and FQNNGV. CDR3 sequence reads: CASSSSWDSGYTF. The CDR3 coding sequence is TGTGCCAGCAGCTCCTCGTGGGACAGTGGCTACACCTTC.

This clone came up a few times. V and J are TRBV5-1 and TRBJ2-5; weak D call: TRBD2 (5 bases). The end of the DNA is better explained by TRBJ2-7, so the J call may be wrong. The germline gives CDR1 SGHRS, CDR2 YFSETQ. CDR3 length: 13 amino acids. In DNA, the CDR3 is TGCGCCAGCAGCGAGGGAACCTACTACGAGCAGTACTTC. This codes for CASSEGTYYEQYF.

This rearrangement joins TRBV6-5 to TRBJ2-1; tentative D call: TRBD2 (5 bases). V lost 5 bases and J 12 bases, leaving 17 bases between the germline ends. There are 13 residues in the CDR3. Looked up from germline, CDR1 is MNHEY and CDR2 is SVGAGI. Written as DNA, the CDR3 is TGTGCCAGCAGTGAAGCGGCTTTCTGGGGGCAGTTCTTC. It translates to CASSEAAFWGQFF.

CDR3 loop: CSASGEETQYF. CDR3 in DNA: TGCAGTGCCTCAGGGGAAGAGACCCAGTACTTC. This chain connects TRBV20-1 to TRBJ2-5; D perhaps matches TRBD1 (6 bases). Germline loops: CDR1 DFQATT, CDR2 SNEGSKA (reference sequence). This CDR3 comprises 11 residues. V was pared by 6 bases and J by 3 bases, with 8 bases between.

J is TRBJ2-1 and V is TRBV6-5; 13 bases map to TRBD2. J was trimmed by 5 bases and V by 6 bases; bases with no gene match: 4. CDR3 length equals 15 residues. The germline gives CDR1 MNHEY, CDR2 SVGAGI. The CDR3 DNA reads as TGTGCCAGCAGGATGACTAGCGGGGGGAACAATGAGCAGTTCTTC. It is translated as CASRMTSGGNNEQFF.

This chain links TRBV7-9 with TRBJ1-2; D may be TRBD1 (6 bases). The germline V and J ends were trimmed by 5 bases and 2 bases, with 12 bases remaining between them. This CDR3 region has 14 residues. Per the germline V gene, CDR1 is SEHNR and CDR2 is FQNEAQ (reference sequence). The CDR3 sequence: CASSRRDKNYGYTF. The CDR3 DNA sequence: TGTGCCAGCAGCCGCCGGGACAAGAACTATGGCTACACCTTC.

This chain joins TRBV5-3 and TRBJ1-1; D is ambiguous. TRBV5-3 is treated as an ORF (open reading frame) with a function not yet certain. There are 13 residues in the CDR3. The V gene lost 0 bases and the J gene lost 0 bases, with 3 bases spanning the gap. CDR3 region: CARSLAMNTEAFF. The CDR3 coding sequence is TGTGCCAGAAGCTTGGCAATGAACACTGAAGCTTTCTTT.

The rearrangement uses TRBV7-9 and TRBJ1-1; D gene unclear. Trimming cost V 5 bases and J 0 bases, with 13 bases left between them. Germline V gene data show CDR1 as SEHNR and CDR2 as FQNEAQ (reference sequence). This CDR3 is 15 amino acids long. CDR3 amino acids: CASSPRGHMNTEAFF. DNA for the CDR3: TGTGCCAGCAGCCCAAGAGGGCATATGAACACTGAAGCTTTCTTT.

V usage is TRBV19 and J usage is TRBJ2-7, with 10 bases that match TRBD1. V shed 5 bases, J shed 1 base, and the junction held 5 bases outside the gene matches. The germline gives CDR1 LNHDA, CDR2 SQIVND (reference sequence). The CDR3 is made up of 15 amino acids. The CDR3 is CASSSTGGASYEQYF. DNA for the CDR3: TGTGCCAGTAGTTCGACAGGGGGCGCATCCTACGAGCAGTACTTC.

CDR3 sequence: CASNRGGQTSNYGYTF. The DNA of the CDR3 is TGTGCCAGCAACCGGGGGGGTCAAACCTCTAACTATGGCTACACCTTC. The V and J genes are TRBV5-4 and TRBJ1-2; D is perhaps TRBD1 (5 bases). V lost 6 bases, J lost 0 bases, and 18 bases lay in between. CDR1 is SGHNT, CDR2 YYREEE, per germline (reference sequence). The CDR3 runs 16 residues.

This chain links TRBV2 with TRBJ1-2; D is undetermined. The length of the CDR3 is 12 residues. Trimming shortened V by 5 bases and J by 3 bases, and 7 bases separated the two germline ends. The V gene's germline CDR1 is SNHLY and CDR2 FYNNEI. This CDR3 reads CASSNEDYGYTF. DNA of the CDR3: TGTGCCAGCAGTAACGAGGACTATGGCTACACCTTC. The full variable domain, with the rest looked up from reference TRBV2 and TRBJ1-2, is EPEVTQTPSHQVTQMGQEVILRCVPISNHLYFYWYRQILGQKVEFLVSFYNNEISEKSEIFDDQFSVERPDGSNFTLKIRSTKLEDSAMYFCASSNEDYGYTFGSGTRLTVV.

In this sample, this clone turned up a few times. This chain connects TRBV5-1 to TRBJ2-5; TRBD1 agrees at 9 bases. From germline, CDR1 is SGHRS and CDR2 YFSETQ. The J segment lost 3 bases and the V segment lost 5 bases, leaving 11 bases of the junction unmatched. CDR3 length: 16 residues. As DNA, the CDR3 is TGCGCCAGCAGAATTGGCACAGGGGGCCATGAAGAGACCCAGTACTTC. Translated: CASRIGTGGHEETQYF.

In nucleotides, the CDR3 is TGTGCCAGCACTACAGGGTACAATTCACCCCTCCACTTT. Amino acids: CASTTGYNSPLHF. The chain recombines TRBV7-8 with TRBJ1-6; D perhaps matches TRBD1 (6 bases). CDR3 length equals 13 residues. The V end lost 7 bases, the J end lost 7 bases, and 11 bases lay between the germline ends. Per the germline V gene, CDR1 is SGHVS and CDR2 is FQNEAQ.

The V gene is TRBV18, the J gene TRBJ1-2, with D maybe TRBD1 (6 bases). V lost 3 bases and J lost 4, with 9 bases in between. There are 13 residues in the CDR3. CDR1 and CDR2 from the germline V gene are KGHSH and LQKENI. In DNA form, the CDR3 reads TGTGCCAGCTCACCTGACAGGATCTATGGCTACACCTTC. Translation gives CASSPDRIYGYTF.

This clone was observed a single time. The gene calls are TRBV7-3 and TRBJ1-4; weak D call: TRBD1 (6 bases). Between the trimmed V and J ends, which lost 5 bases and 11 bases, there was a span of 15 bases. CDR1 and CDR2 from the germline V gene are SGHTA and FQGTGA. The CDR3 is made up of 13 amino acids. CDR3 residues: CASSPAGGGKLFF. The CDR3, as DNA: TGTGCCAGCAGCCCCGCCGGGGGGGGCAAACTGTTTTTT.

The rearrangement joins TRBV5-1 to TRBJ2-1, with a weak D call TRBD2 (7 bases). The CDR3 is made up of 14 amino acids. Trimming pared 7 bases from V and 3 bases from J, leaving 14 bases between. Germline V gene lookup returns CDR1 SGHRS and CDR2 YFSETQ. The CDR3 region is CASGRGRFYNEQFF. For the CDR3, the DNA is TGCGCCAGCGGGCGGGGGCGGTTCTACAATGAGCAGTTCTTC.

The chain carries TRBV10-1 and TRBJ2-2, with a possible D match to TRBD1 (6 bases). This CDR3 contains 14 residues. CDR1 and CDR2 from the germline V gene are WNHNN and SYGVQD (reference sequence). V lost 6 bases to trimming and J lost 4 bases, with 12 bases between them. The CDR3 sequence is CASRAGARTGELFF. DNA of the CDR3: TGCGCCAGCAGGGCAGGGGCCCGCACCGGGGAGCTGTTTTTT.

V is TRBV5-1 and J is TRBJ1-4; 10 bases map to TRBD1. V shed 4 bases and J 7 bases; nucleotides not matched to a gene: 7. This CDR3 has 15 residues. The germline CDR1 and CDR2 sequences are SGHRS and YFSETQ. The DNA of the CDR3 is TGCGCCAGCAGCCCTGGACAGGGGGAATTTGAAAAACTGTTTTTT. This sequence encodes CASSPGQGEFEKLFF.

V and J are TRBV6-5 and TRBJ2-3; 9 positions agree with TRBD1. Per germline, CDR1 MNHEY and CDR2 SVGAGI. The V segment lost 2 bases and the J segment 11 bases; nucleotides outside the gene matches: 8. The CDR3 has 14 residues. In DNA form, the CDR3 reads TGTGCCAGCAGTTACCGGGACAGGGCCCAGAGGCAGTATTTT. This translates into CASSYRDRAQRQYF.

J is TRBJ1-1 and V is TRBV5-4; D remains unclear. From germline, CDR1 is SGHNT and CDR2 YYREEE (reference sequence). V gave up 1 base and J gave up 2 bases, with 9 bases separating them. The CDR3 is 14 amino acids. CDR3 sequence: CASSLRQANTEAFF. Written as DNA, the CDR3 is TGTGCCAGCAGCTTGAGGCAGGCTAACACTGAAGCTTTCTTT.

This chain's CDR3 is CASSLGVSGTRVSSPLHF. The CDR3 bases are TGCGCCAGCAGCTTAGGCGTAAGTGGGACAAGGGTCAGCTCACCCCTCCACTTT. V and J are TRBV5-1 and TRBJ1-6, with D tentatively TRBD1 (6 bases). V lost 2 bases, J lost 10 bases, and 25 bases lay in between. Germline-derived CDR1 and CDR2 are SGHRS and YFSETQ. CDR3 size: 18 residues.

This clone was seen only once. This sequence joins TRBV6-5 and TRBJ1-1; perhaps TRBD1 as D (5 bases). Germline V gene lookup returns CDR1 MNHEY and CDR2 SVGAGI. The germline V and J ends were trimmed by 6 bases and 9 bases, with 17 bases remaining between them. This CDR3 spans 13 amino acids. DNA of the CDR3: TGTGCCAGCAGAGGTCGGGAGGGGTCACAAGCTTTCTTT. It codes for CASRGREGSQAFF.

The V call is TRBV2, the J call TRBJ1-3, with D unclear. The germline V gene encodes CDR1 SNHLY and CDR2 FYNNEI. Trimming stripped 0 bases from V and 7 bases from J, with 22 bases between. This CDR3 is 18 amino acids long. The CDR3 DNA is TGTGCCAGCAGTGAAGCCGGTTCTTGGTTCTCCAGCGGGAACACCATATATTTT. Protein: CASSEAGSWFSSGNTIYF.

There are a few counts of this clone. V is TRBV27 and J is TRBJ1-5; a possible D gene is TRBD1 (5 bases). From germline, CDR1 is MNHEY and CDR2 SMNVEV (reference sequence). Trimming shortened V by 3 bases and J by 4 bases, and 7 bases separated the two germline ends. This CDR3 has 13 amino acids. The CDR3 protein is CASSFRGNQPQHF. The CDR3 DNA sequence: TGTGCCAGCAGTTTTCGGGGGAATCAGCCCCAGCATTTT.